This T cell receptor (beta chain) was recorded in a study of blood T cell repertoires in COVID-19. Repertoires were generated with immunoSEQ multiplex PCR, while TCRdb's copy carries only in-frame clones and drops some. The sample records approximately 230,000 clones, about 88% being singletons. With 5 bases removed from V and 6 bases from J, the gap between germline ends came to 8 bases. Germline lookup yields CDR1 SGHVS and CDR2 FQNEAQ. The CDR3 is 12 residues long. The sequence was obtained from a woman aged 40-49 years who had recovered from COVID-19. The source material was peripheral blood. V and J are TRBV7-8 and TRBJ2-1; weak D call: TRBD1 (5 bases). This CDR3 reads CASSPDSNEQFF. As DNA, the CDR3 is TGTGCCAGCAGCCCAGACAGCAATGAGCAGTTCTTC.